What follows are 17 T cell receptor beta chains derived from one specimen sequenced in a study of T cell repertoires in cytomegalovirus infection. A single record per CDR3 protein comes from TCRdb applying MiXCR to the reads. The repertoire holds 110,000 or so distinct CDR3 sequences, with roughly 30% as singletons. The antigens of these receptors remain unknown. The sequences come from CD8+ T cells from cultured PBMCs, collected from culture after CMV antigen stimulation. The receptors originated from a human donor in good health (CMV status not recorded). Some clones in this sample may be carry-over from other donors' samples.

The V gene is TRBV6-1, the J gene TRBJ1-4; D remains ambiguous. The CDR3 length is 17 residues. Deletions cut 1 base from V and 4 bases from J, with 16 bases between. Germline CDR1 MNHNS, CDR2 SASEGT. The CDR3, as DNA: TGTGCCAGCAGTGAAGAGGTCGGAGGGTGGAGTAATGAAAAACTGTTTTTT. The encoded protein is CASSEEVGGWSNEKLFF.

Many counts were recorded for this clonotype. The chain carries TRBV7-2 and TRBJ1-6; 9 bases map to TRBD1. Germline CDR1 reads SGHTA; CDR2 reads FQGNSA. The CDR3 sequence is 19 residues long. With V trimmed by 5 bases and J by 7 bases, 18 bases remained unmatched. CDR3 sequence: CASSPQWKQGALLNSPLHF. As DNA, the CDR3 is TGTGCCAGCAGCCCCCAATGGAAACAGGGGGCCTTACTAAATTCACCCCTCCACTTT.

This clonotype was picked up many times. The chain carries TRBV24-1 and TRBJ2-7; maybe TRBD2 (6 bases). The V end lost 6 bases, the J end lost 2 bases, and 13 bases lay between the germline ends. The V gene's germline CDR1 is KGHDR and CDR2 SFDVKD. The CDR3 runs 14 residues. The CDR3 loop is CATSSSGEPYEQYF. DNA of the CDR3: TGTGCCACCAGTTCGTCGGGGGAACCCTACGAGCAGTACTTC.

This clonotype was observed a few times. The V and J genes are TRBV7-8 and TRBJ2-6; no clear D. Germline V gene lookup returns CDR1 SGHVS and CDR2 FQNEAQ. The CDR3 is 14 residues long. V lost 6 bases to trimming and J lost 3 bases, with 9 bases between them. CDR3 DNA: TGTGCCAGCAGTGGGCGTGTTGGGGCCAACGTCCTGACTTTC. Amino acid sequence: CASSGRVGANVLTF.

There are a few counts of this clonotype. The chain couples TRBV12-3 or TRBV12-4 to TRBJ1-3; TRBD1 matches at 8 bases. After removal of 7 bases from V and 0 bases from J, the junction contained 17 bases not matched to a gene. CDR3 length equals 19 residues. This CDR3 is CASTNPGGQANSSGNTIYF. The CDR3 DNA reads TGTGCCAGCACCAACCCGGGGGGACAGGCGAACTCCTCTGGAAACACCATATATTTT.

The chain is built from TRBV7-8 and TRBJ2-3; D possibly corresponds to TRBD1 (5 bases). The V end was cut by 3 bases, the J end by 0 bases, with 10 bases between. Germline V gene sequence: CDR1 SGHVS, CDR2 FQNEAQ. This CDR3 has 15 amino acids. CDR3 residues: CASSFGRASTDTQYF. The CDR3 DNA reads TGTGCCAGCAGCTTTGGCAGGGCTAGCACAGATACGCAGTATTTT. The whole variable domain, remainder taken from reference TRBV7-8 and TRBJ2-3, is GAGVSQSPRYKVAKRGQDVALRCDPISGHVSLFWYQQALGQGPEFLTYFQNEAQLDKSGLPSDRFFAERPEGSVSTLKIQRTQQEDSAVYLCASSFGRASTDTQYFGPGTRLTVL.

The chain employs TRBV12-3 or TRBV12-4 and TRBJ2-7; D is undetermined. This CDR3 spans 14 amino acids. The V and J ends lost 6 bases and 2 bases respectively, with 14 bases between them. The CDR3 here is CASSGPAFPYEQYF. The CDR3 bases are TGTGCCAGCAGCGGGCCCGCCTTCCCCTACGAGCAGTACTTC.

This chain uses TRBV28 with TRBJ2-1; unclear D gene. Germline lookup yields CDR1 MDHEN and CDR2 SYDVKM. The CDR3 loop spans 11 amino acids. V lost 4 bases and J lost 9, with 7 bases in between. The CDR3 region has the DNA TGTGCCAGCAGTTCGGATAGTGAGCAGTTCTTC. Its translation is CASSSDSEQFF.

The CDR3 DNA follows: TGTGCCAGCAGCGCCAACCTGAGAGGGTTAAATGAAAAACTGTTTTTT. Protein product: CASSANLRGLNEKLFF. V is TRBV7-2 and J is TRBJ1-4, with D uncertain. Trimming pared 5 bases from V and 5 bases from J, leaving 18 bases between. Germline V gene data show CDR1 as SGHTA and CDR2 as FQGNSA. The CDR3 runs to 16 residues. The whole variable domain, filled in from reference TRBV7-2 and TRBJ1-4, reads GAGVSQSPSNKVTEKGKDVELRCDPISGHTALYWYRQSLGQGLEFLIYFQGNSAPDKSGLPSDRFSAERTGGSVSTLTIQRTQQEDSAVYLCASSANLRGLNEKLFFGSGTQLSVL.

The genes are TRBV4-1 and TRBJ1-2, with 7 bases identical to TRBD1. V lost 1 base to trimming and J lost 6 bases; unmatched junction nucleotides: 14. The germline V gene has CDR1 MGHRA and CDR2 YSYEKL. This CDR3 has 17 amino acids. CDR3 sequence (DNA): TGCGCCAGCAGCCAAGTTGGGGAAATAGACAGGGCCCATGGCTACACCTTC. Amino acid sequence: CASSQVGEIDRAHGYTF.

The chain is built from TRBV6-2 or TRBV6-3 and TRBJ1-5; 10 bases fit TRBD1. CDR3 length: 17 amino acids. Germline CDR1 and CDR2: MNHEY and SVGEGT. The ends lost 6 bases at V and 6 bases at J; junction bases unmatched: 14. CDR3 in amino acids: CASSPQTTGGFGQPQHF. Here the CDR3 DNA reads TGTGCCAGCAGCCCTCAAACGACAGGGGGCTTCGGTCAGCCCCAGCATTTT.

This clonotype was observed a handful of times. The chain uses TRBV9 and TRBJ2-3; 12 bases line up with TRBD2. Germline lookup yields CDR1 SGDLS and CDR2 YYNGEE. There are 17 residues in the CDR3. The ends lost 3 bases at V and 1 base at J; junction bases unmatched: 6. CDR3 in amino acids: CASSASSGGAGTDTQYF. The CDR3 region has the DNA TGTGCCAGCAGCGCGTCTAGCGGGGGGGCGGGCACAGATACGCAGTATTTT.

The chain employs TRBV25-1 and TRBJ1-5; TRBD1 is a possible D gene (6 bases). Deletions cut 5 bases from V and 0 bases from J, with 11 bases between. The CDR3 has 15 residues. The germline gives CDR1 MGHDK, CDR2 SYGVNS. CDR3 in amino acids: CASSPQGASNQPQHF. In nucleotides, the CDR3 is TGTGCCAGCAGTCCACAGGGAGCTAGCAATCAGCCCCAGCATTTT. Together with reference TRBV25-1 and TRBJ1-5, the CDR3 gives the full variable domain: EADIYQTPRYLVIGTGKKITLECSQTMGHDKMYWYQQDPGMELHLIHYSYGVNSTEKGDLSSESTVSRIRTEHFPLTLESARPSHTSQYLCASSPQGASNQPQHFGDGTRLSIL.

The chain combines TRBV28 with TRBJ1-5; unclear D gene. Germline V gene lookup returns CDR1 MDHEN and CDR2 SYDVKM. The CDR3 has 16 residues. Trimming left V 6 bases short and J 0 bases short, with 15 bases between. Here the CDR3 reads CASSRLEAYSNQPQHF. CDR3 nucleotides: TGTGCCAGCAGCCGTTTAGAGGCTTATAGCAATCAGCCCCAGCATTTT.

This clonotype appeared a few times. The V gene is TRBV27, the J gene TRBJ2-7, with TRBD1 matching 7 bases. The CDR3 contains 16 residues. V shed 6 bases, J shed 0 bases, and the junction held 11 bases outside the gene matches. CDR1 is MNHEY, CDR2 SMNVEV, per germline (reference sequence). The CDR3 is CASSFPGGIPSYEQYF. The DNA of the CDR3 is TGTGCCAGCAGCTTCCCAGGGGGTATCCCCTCCTACGAGCAGTACTTC.

This clonotype showed up just a few times. CDR3 loop: CASSYSLQRTTDTQYF. The CDR3, as DNA: TGTGCCAGCAGTTACTCGTTGCAGAGAACCACAGATACGCAGTATTTT. The chain has TRBV6-5 and TRBJ2-3, with unresolved D. Looked up from germline, CDR1 is MNHEY and CDR2 is SVGAGI. V lost 0 bases and J 2 bases, leaving 12 bases between the germline ends. The CDR3 length is 16 residues.

Many counts were recorded for this clonotype. The CDR3 spells CASSSRTDETQYF. The CDR3 DNA reads as TGTGCCAGCAGCTCAAGGACTGACGAGACCCAGTACTTC. The V gene is TRBV7-6, the J gene TRBJ2-5; possibly TRBD2 for D (5 bases). There are 13 residues in the CDR3. V was clipped by 4 bases and J by 5 bases, with 11 bases between them. Germline V gene sequence: CDR1 SGHVS, CDR2 FNYEAQ.